This TCR beta chain was retrieved from a study of T-cell reconstitution after alpha-beta-depleted transplantation in children. V was shortened by 7 bases and J by 7 bases, with 16 bases between the two germline ends. This CDR3 has 14 residues. Preparation of the TCRbeta library involved a method that used unique molecular identifiers. MiXCR, applied by TCRdb to the PCR reads, yields one record per CDR3 protein. This table has under 850,000 distinct CDR3 sequences, about an eighth appearing once. The source material was PBMCs, sampled before TCRalphabeta/CD19-depleted stem cell transplant. This sequence joins TRBV12-3 or TRBV12-4 and TRBJ2-2; D perhaps matches TRBD1 (5 bases). The clonotype originates from a girl under 10 years old with congenital amegakaryocytic thrombocytopenia, due to receive a stem cell transplant. Written as DNA, the CDR3 is TGTGCCAGCACACAATCTCTTAGGGGCGGGGAGCTGTTTTTT. It yields the protein CASTQSLRGGELFF.